This T cell receptor beta chain was retrieved from a study of Tregs in tolerant kidney transplant recipients. Germline lookup yields CDR1 MNHEY and CDR2 SVGAGI. Trimming took 6 bases from V and 2 from J, leaving 11 bases between them. This CDR3 is built from 14 residues. The assay was immunoSEQ multiplex PCR, and TCRdb's table has in-frame clones only and misses some. The sample contains roughly 250,000 clones, approximately 83% of which appear only once. This chain uses TRBV6-5 with TRBJ1-3, with no clear D. This TCR derives from a human donor in good health. The sequenced material came from CD4+ T cells from blood. The CDR3 loop reads CASRRADPGNTIYF. The DNA of the CDR3 is TGTGCCAGCAGACGAGCCGATCCTGGAAACACCATATATTTT.